The clone carrying this TCR beta chain appeared once. Clones were read by immunoSEQ multiplex PCR, and TCRdb kept only the in-frame ones, dropping some. The sample yields roughly 140,000 clones, roughly three quarters seen once. These data are taken from a study of blood T cell repertoires in COVID-19. Germline assignment: CDR1 MGHDK and CDR2 SYGVNS. This CDR3 has 14 amino acids. Germline trimming cut 5 bases from V and 3 bases from J; bases unmatched to any gene: 4. This TCR was sampled from a man aged 45-65 years with active or convalescent COVID-19. What was sequenced was peripheral blood. The chain is built from TRBV25-1 and TRBJ1-2; 9 bases are a match to TRBD1. The CDR3 DNA reads TGTGCCAGCAGTTGGGACAGGGAAGACTATGGCTACACCTTC. As protein: CASSWDREDYGYTF.